The 9 T cell receptor beta chains below come from one sample, sequenced in a study of cytomegalovirus exposure and HLA in healthy donors. The PCR contained 60 Vbeta and 13 Jbeta primers. Only in-frame clones appear in the TCRdb table, and some are missing; sequencing was by immunoSEQ multiplex PCR. The table lists roughly 250,000 clones, around four fifths of them singletons, with 1.5% to 2% in the top ten. Sequenced input: PBMCs. The receptors originated from a middle-aged woman in good health and CMV-seropositive.

This clone has a handful of counts. The J gene is TRBJ1-6, the V gene TRBV19; 9 nucleotides match TRBD1. Germline V gene lookup returns CDR1 LNHDA and CDR2 SQIVND (reference sequence). The CDR3 sequence is 14 residues long. Trimming took 6 bases from V and 7 from J; bases not matched to a gene: 4. Written as DNA, the CDR3 is TGTGCCAGTAGCCCAGGGACAGGGAATTCACCCCTCCACTTT. Residues: CASSPGTGNSPLHF.

This rearrangement joins TRBV5-1 to TRBJ2-1; the D is unclear. V was clipped by 0 bases and J by 6 bases, with 7 bases between them. Per the germline V gene, CDR1 is SGHRS and CDR2 is YFSETQ. The CDR3 length is 13 residues. The CDR3: CASSLALRNEQFF. The CDR3 nucleotides read TGCGCCAGCAGCTTGGCCTTGCGCAATGAGCAGTTCTTC.

The chain has TRBV28 and TRBJ2-1; 9 bases map to TRBD1. Germline V gives CDR1 MDHEN, CDR2 SYDVKM. This CDR3 is 15 amino acids long. Trimming removed 4 bases from V and 7 bases from J; junction bases left unmatched: 8. The CDR3 DNA reads as TGTGCCAGCAGTTCCTCCGGGACAGGGTTAAATGAGCAGTTCTTC. Translation: CASSSSGTGLNEQFF.

The genes are TRBV2 and TRBJ1-1, with 7 bases lining up with TRBD1. Losses at the gene ends were 6 bases for V and 4 bases for J; bases not matched to a gene: 8. In germline, CDR1 is SNHLY, CDR2 FYNNEI. This CDR3 is built from 14 residues. The DNA of the CDR3 is TGTGCCAGCAGCTTCAACAGGGGAGCCACTGAAGCTTTCTTT. Residues: CASSFNRGATEAFF. Supplemented by reference TRBV2 and TRBJ1-1, the full variable domain reads EPEVTQTPSHQVTQMGQEVILRCVPISNHLYFYWYRQILGQKVEFLVSFYNNEISEKSEIFDDQFSVERPDGSNFTLKIRSTKLEDSAMYFCASSFNRGATEAFFGQGTRLTVV.

This clone occurred a few times. The V and J genes are TRBV14 and TRBJ2-3; 8 bases are a match to TRBD2. Germline V lookup: CDR1 SGHDN, CDR2 FVKESK. With V trimmed by 0 bases and J by 3 bases, 5 bases remained unmatched. The CDR3 has 16 residues. CDR3: CASSQDIAGFTDTQYF. The CDR3 region has the DNA TGTGCCAGCAGCCAAGACATAGCGGGATTTACAGATACGCAGTATTTT. The full variable domain, completed using reference TRBV14 and TRBJ2-3, is EAGVTQFPSHSVIEKGQTVTLRCDPISGHDNLYWYRRVMGKEIKFLLHFVKESKQDESGMPNNRFLAERTGGTYSTLKVQPAELEDSGVYFCASSQDIAGFTDTQYFGPGTRLTVL.

Here the CDR3 DNA reads TGTGCCAGCAGTGCTCTAGCGGGAGTTCGTAATGAGCAGTTCTTC. Translated: CASSALAGVRNEQFF. This chain connects TRBV28 to TRBJ2-1, with 10 bases aligning to TRBD2. The germline gives CDR1 MDHEN, CDR2 SYDVKM. J gave up 7 bases and V 5 bases, and 8 bases lay outside the gene matches. The CDR3 is made up of 15 amino acids.

The gene calls are TRBV5-6 and TRBJ1-2; weak D call: TRBD1 (6 bases). With 0 bases removed from V and 5 bases from J, the gap between germline ends came to 14 bases. CDR1 and CDR2 (germline): SGHDT, YYEEEE. CDR3 length: 15 amino acids. For the CDR3, the DNA is TGTGCCAGCAGCTTGGACTCCATACAGGGTTATGGCTACACCTTC. It specifies CASSLDSIQGYGYTF.

The V call is TRBV6-4, the J call TRBJ2-2, with TRBD2 matching over 9 bases. This CDR3 has 15 amino acids. V lost 5 bases, J lost 5 bases, and 6 bases stayed unmatched. CDR1 and CDR2 (germline): MRHNA, SNTAGT. The CDR3 nucleotides are TGTGCCAGCAGTATTAGCGGGAGAGGTACCGGGGAGCTGTTTTTT. This translates into CASSISGRGTGELFF.

The gene calls are TRBV27 and TRBJ2-2; 11 positions match TRBD2. V lost 2 bases to trimming and J lost 5 bases; unmatched junction nucleotides: 10. The CDR3 totals 18 residues. CDR1 MNHEY and CDR2 SMNVEV come from the germline V gene (reference sequence). CDR3 in amino acids: CASSLAGTSGGVTGELFF. The CDR3 nucleotides read TGTGCCAGCAGTTTAGCCGGGACTAGCGGAGGGGTGACCGGGGAGCTGTTTTTT.